This T cell receptor beta chain was documented in a study of blood T cell repertoires in COVID-19 (TCRdb year 2020). About the investigation overall: Collaborator samples came from the United States, Italy and Spain and covered acute and convalescent phases of COVID-19. Samples came from the ongoing ImmuneRACE study (first 160 participants) plus 1,254 subjects from 6 global collaborators. Nearly every sample came with metadata listing a de-identified subject ID, COVID-19 status, age in years and sex. Where HLA class I and class II types were available, the types were taken from metadata supplied by the sample provider, not from assay-based typing. Subjects who had been exposed to COVID-19, were actively infected with it, or had recovered from it provided the deeply sampled blood TCRbeta repertoires that made up the dataset. The repertoires were released in a freely available public database meant as a resource for research on the immune response to SARS-CoV-2. The material from the prospective study consisted of cDNA or gDNA derived from T cells, B-cell-depleted T cells, or PBMCs.

Remarks on this clone: This receptor's antigen is unknown. Base quality data are lacking; no much larger clone is found one base away.

Here is what the overall study found, with its caveats: The amount of clinical and demographic metadata varied by source and participant and was provided uncurated.

TCRbeta CDR3 regions were amplified from genomic DNA by means of the immunoSEQ Assay, a bias-controlled multiplex PCR. The study's processing was this. The number of nucleated cells in each sample was estimated from the amplification of reference gene primers within the assay. To quantify the absolute abundance of each unique TCRbeta CDR3 rearrangement, sequence reads were collapsed and filtered. For each sample, productive Simpson clonality was calculated as the square root of Simpson's diversity index across productive rearrangements. TCRdb took over this immuneACCESS table, retaining in-frame rearrangements with V and J assigned. Such tables are incomplete; in checked studies, under half of the missing clones stem from an unresolved V gene, and the remainder is unexplained. Clonal size and the V and J genes are those of that table, whereas D and trimming came from the DNA. Counted in this sample were under 450,000 clones; 80% to 95% of them appeared once. The top ten clonotypes cover about 0.78% of the sample.

Enrolling through a virtual design, the prospective study's participants ranged in age from roughly 18 to 90 years and lived across 24 United States geographic areas. To assign participants to cohorts, the prospective study relied on clinical history that participants themselves reported in a screening survey and a study questionnaire. Exposed participants had been in contact, within 2 weeks of entering the study, with a person who had a PCR-confirmed or clinician-diagnosed case of COVID-19. Each participant in the prospective study had whole blood, serum and a nasopharyngeal or oropharyngeal swab collected by mobile phlebotomists. Over an approximately 2-month period, participants in the prospective study had the option of providing additional blood draws and questionnaires. Before DNA extraction, prospective study blood samples were shipped either frozen or at room temperature. The CDR3 numbers 15 residues from cysteine through phenylalanine. Only CDR3 DNA remains: 45 bases, in frame from the first base. V loses 0 bases, J loses 7 bases, and the germline ends lie 13 bases apart. The germline V gene (reference sequence) gives CDR1 as LGHDT and CDR2 as YNNKEL.

This chain is built from TRBV3-1 (or the pseudogene TRBV3-2) and TRBJ2-1; the D gene cannot be resolved reliably. The source is a woman in her forties who had been exposed to COVID-19. The sample consisted of PBMCs or T cells enriched from blood (not recorded which). The DNA sequence follows: TGTGCCAGCAGCCAAGATGGTAGCTTGTGGAATGAGCAGTTCTTC. Translation gives CASSQDGSLWNEQFF.